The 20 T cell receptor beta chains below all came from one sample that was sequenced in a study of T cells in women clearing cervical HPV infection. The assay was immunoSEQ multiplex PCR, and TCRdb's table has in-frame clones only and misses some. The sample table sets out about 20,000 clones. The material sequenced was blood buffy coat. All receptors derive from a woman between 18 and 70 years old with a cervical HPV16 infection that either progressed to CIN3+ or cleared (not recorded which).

The chain's CDR3 is CASSPPSSKETQYF. The sequenced CDR3 bases are TGTGCCAGCTCACCACCTTCTAGCAAAGAGACG. This chain connects TRBV18 to TRBJ2-3; D is possibly TRBD2 (5 bases). Sequencing ends 3 residues short of the CDR3 end; the germline J gene provides the rest. From germline, CDR1 is KGHSH and CDR2 LQKENI. This CDR3 has 14 residues.

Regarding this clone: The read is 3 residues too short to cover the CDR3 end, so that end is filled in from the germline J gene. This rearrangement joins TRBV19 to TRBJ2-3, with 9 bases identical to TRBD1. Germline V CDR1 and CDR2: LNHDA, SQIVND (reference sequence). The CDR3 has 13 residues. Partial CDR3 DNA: TGTGCCAGTAGTAGAACAGGGGGCCAGCCG. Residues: CASSRTGGQP. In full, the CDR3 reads CASSRTGGQPQYF.

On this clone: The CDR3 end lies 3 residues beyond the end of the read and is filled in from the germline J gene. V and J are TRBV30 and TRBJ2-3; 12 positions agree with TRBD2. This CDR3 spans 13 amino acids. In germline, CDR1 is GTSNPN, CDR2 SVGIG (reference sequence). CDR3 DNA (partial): TGTGCCTGGGGACTAGCGGGAATGAAGACG. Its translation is CAWGLAGMKT. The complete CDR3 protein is CAWGLAGMKTQYF. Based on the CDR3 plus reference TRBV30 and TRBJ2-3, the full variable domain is SQTIHQWPATLVQPVGSPLSLECTVEGTSNPNLYWYRQAAGRGLQLLFYSVGIGQISSEVPQNLSASRPQDRQFILSSKKLLLSDSGFYLCAWGLAGMKTQYFGPGTRLTVL.

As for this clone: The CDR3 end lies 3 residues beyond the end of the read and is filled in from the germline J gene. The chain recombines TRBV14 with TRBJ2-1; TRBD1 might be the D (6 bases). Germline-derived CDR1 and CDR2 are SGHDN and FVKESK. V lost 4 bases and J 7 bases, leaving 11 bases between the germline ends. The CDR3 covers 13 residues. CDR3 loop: CASSPGTTNEQFF. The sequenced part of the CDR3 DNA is TGTGCCAGCAGCCCCGGGACAACTAATGAG.

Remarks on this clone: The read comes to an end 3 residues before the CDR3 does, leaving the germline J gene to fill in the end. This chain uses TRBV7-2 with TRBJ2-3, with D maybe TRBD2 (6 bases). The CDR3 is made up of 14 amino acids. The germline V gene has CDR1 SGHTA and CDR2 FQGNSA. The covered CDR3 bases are TGTGCCAGCAGCGGCCTGGGGAGGACTGGGACG. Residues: CASSGLGRTGT. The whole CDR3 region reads CASSGLGRTGTQYF.

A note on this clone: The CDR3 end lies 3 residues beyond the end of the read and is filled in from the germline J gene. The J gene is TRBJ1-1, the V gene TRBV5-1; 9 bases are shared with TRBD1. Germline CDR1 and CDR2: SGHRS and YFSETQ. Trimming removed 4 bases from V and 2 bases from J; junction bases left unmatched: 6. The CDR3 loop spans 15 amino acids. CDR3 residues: CASSRRTGENTEAFF. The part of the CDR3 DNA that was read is TGCGCCAGCAGCCGACGGACAGGGGAAAACACTGAA.

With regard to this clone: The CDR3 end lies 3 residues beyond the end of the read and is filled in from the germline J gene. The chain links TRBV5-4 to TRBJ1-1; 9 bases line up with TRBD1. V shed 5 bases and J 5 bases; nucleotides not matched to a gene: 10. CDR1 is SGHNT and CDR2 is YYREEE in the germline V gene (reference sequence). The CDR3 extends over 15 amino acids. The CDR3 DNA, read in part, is TGTGCCAGCAGACCTGGACAGGGGAGGGAGACTGAA. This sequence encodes CASRPGQGRETE. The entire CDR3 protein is CASRPGQGRETEAFF.

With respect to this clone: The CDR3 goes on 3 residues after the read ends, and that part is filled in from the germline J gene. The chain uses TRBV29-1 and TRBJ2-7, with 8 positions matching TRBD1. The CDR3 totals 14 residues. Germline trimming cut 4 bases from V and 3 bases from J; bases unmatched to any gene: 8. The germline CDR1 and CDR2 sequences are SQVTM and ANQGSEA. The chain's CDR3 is CSVGIQGANYEQYF. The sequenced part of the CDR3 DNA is TGCAGCGTTGGGATCCAGGGGGCGAACTACGAG.

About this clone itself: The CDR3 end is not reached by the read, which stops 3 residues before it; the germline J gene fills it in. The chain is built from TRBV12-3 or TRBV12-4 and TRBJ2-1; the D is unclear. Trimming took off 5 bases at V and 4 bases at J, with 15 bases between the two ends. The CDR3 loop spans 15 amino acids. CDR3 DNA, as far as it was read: TGTGCCAGCAGTGCCCTAGATGCAACTTACAATGAG. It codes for CASSALDATYNE. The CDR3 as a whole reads CASSALDATYNEQFF.

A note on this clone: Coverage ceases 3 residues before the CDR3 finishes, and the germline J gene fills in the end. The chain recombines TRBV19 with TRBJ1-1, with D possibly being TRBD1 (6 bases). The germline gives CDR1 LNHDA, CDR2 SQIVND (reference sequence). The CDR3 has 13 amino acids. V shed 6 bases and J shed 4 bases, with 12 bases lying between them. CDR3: CASRVQGSTEAFF. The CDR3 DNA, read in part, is TGTGCCAGTAGAGTACAGGGTAGCACTGAA.

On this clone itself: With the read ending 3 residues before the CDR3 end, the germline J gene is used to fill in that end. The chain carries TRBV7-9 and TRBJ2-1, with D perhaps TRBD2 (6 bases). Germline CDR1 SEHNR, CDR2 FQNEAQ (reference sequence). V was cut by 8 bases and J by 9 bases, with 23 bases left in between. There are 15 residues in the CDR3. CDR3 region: CASRPGPAGRGEQFF. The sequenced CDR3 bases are TGTGCCAGCCGTCCGGGACCAGCGGGTAGGGGTGAG. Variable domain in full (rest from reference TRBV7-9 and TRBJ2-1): DTGVSQNPRHKITKRGQNVTFRCDPISEHNRLYWYRQTLGQGPEFLTYFQNEAQLEKSRLLSDRFSAERPKGSFSTLEIQRTEQGDSAMYLCASRPGPAGRGEQFFGPGTRLTVL.

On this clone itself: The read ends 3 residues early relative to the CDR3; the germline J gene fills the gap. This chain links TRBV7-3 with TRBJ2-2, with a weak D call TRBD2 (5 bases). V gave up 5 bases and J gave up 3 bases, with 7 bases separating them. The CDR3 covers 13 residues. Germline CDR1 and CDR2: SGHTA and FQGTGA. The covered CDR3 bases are TGTGCCAGCAGCCGGACTGACACCGGGGAG. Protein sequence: CASSRTDTGE. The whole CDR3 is CASSRTDTGELFF. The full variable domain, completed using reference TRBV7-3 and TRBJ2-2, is GAGVSQTPSNKVTEKGKYVELRCDPISGHTALYWYRQSLGQGPEFLIYFQGTGAADDSGLPNDRFFAVRPEGSVSTLKIQRTERGDSAVYLCASSRTDTGELFFGEGSRLTVL.

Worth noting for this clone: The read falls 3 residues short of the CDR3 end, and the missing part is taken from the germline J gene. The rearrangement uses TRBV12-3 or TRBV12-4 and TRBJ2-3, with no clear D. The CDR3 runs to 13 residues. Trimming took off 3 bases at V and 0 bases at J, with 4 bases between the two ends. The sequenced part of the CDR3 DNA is TGTGCCAGCAGTTTCAGGAGCACAGATACG. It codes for CASSFRSTDT. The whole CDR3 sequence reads CASSFRSTDTQYF.

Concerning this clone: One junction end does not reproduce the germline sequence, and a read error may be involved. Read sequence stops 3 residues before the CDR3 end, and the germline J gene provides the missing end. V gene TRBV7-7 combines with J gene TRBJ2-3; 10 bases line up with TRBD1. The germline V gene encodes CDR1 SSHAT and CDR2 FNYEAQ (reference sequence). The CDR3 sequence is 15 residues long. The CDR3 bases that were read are TGTGCTAGCAGCTTAGCGGGACAGGGGATCGAGACG. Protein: CASSLAGQGIET. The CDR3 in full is CASSLAGQGIETQYF.

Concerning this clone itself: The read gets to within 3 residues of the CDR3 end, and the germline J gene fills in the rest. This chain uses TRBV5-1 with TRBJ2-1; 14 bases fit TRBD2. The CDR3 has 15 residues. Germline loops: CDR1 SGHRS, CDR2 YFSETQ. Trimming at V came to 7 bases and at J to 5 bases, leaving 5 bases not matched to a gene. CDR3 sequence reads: CASGTSGRSDNEQFF. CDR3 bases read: TGCGCCAGCGGGACTAGCGGGAGATCAGACAATGAG.

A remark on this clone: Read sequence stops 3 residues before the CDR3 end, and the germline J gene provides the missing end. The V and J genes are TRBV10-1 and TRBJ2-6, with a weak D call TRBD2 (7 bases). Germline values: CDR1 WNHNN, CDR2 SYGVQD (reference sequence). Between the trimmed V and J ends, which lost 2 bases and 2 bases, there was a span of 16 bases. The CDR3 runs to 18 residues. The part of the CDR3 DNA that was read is TGCGCCAGCAGTGAGGGGGGGGGCCAATCACCTGGGGCCAACGTC. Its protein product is CASSEGGGQSPGANV. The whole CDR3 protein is CASSEGGGQSPGANVLTF.

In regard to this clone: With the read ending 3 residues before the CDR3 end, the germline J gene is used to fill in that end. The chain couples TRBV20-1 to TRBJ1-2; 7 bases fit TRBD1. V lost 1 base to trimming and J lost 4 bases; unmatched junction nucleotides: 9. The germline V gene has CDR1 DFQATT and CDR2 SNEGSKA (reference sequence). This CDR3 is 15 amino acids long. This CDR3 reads CSARAADRESYGYTF. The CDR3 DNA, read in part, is TGCAGTGCTAGAGCCGCCGACAGGGAGAGCTATGGC.

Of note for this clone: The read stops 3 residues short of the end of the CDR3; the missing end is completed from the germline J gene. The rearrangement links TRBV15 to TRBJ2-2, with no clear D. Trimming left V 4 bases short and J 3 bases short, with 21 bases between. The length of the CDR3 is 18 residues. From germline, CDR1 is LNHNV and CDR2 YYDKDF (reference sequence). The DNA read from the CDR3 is TGTGCCACCAGCAAAAACGGCTTAGTGGAGCGAGACACCGGGGAG. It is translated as CATSKNGLVERDTGE. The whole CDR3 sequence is CATSKNGLVERDTGELFF.

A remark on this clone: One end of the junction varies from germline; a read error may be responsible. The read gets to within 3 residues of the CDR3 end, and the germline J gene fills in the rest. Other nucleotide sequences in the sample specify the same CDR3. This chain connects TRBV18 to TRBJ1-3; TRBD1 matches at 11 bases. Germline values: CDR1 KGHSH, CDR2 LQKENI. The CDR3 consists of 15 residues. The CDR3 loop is CASSPSGTGGNTIYF. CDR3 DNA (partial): TGTGCCAGCTCACCTTCCGGGACAGGGGGAAACACA.

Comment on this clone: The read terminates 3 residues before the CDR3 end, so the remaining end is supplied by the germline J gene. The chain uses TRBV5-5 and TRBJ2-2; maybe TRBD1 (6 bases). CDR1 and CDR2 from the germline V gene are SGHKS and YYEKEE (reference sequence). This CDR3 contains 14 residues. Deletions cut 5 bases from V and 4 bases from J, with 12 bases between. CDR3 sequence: CASSLARGTGELFF. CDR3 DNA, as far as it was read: TGTGCCAGCAGTTTAGCCAGGGGCACCGGGGAG. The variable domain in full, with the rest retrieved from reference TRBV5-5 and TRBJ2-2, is DAGVTQSPTHLIKTRGQQVTLRCSPISGHKSVSWYQQVLGQGPQFIFQYYEKEERGRGNFPDRFSARQFPNYSSELNVNALLLGDSALYLCASSLARGTGELFFGEGSRLTVL.